Reported below is one T cell receptor beta chain. Antigen specificity is unknown. About 0.5 to 1 ug RNA was reverse transcribed with random hexamers. TCRdb passed the immunoSEQ multiplex PCR reads through MiXCR, listing each CDR3 protein once. This sample has roughly 150,000 distinct CDR3 sequences, with 85% to 95% found just once. This specimen comes from a study of CD8 T cells in Susac syndrome. About the research overall: Active disease was present in five or six of the sequenced Susac syndrome patients, whereas roughly 8 of them were in remission. Study outcomes and limitations: CD8+ clonal expansion in Susac peaked in TEMRA cells and active patients.

The germline V gene has CDR1 SEHNR and CDR2 FQNEAQ (reference sequence). The CDR3 loop spans 12 amino acids. The ends were cut back, 3 bases at V and 5 bases at J, with 7 bases in the middle. Material: CD8+ T cells from PBMCs. The rearrangement links TRBV7-9 to TRBJ2-5, with D unclear. The source is a human donor with Susac syndrome. CDR3 loop: CASSLGFETQYF. CDR3 nucleotides: TGTGCCAGCAGCTTGGGGTTTGAGACCCAGTACTTC.